This entry concerns a single T cell receptor (beta chain). What it binds is not known. This specimen belongs to a study of T cells in localized non-small cell lung cancer. Notes on the study in general: Across samples, adjacent lung featured a median around 55 of the top 100 tumor clones. Uninvolved adjacent lung had more T cell clonality than any other tissue, topping tumor.

Libraries were prepared by immunoSEQ multiplex PCR; TCRdb keeps only in-frame clonotypes and omits some of them. The sample consists of 25,000 to 35,000 clones, around four fifths of them appearing once. The CDR3 has 11 residues. J gave up 8 bases and V 11 bases, and 8 bases lay outside the gene matches. CDR1 and CDR2 (germline): MDHEN, SYDVKM. The sequencing here drew on peripheral blood, taken before any cancer treatment. This receptor was taken from a male donor at least 60 years old with stage III squamous cell lung carcinoma. The V gene is TRBV28, the J gene TRBJ1-2; 7 bases match TRBD1. Here the CDR3 reads CAGGGYGGYTF. The CDR3 DNA reads TGTGCCGGAGGGGGCTATGGGGGCTACACCTTC.